Presented here are 13 T cell receptor beta chains from one specimen sequenced in a study of shared clonotypes between healthy human individuals. The method was immunoSEQ multiplex PCR; TCRdb's version includes in-frame clones alone and lacks a portion of them. The sample records 2,500,000 or so clones, 85% to 95% being singletons. The sequenced sample was naive CD4+ T cells sorted from blood. Subset given: CD45RA+ positively selected. The receptors derive from a man between 18 and 29 years old in good health.

The V and J genes are TRBV6-5 and TRBJ1-1; TRBD1 matches 9 bases. Germline V gene sequence: CDR1 MNHEY, CDR2 SVGAGI. Trimming removed 7 bases from V and 1 base from J; junction bases left unmatched: 7. The CDR3 has 15 residues. The CDR3 region has the DNA TGTGCCAGCACCCCCCGGGACAGGGCGAACACTGAAGCTTTCTTT. It is translated as CASTPRDRANTEAFF.

The CDR3 DNA is TGCAGTCCCTATCTAGCAGATACGCAGTATTTT. Translated: CSPYLADTQYF. The J gene is TRBJ2-3, the V gene TRBV20-1; no clear D. Trimming took off 8 bases at V and 4 bases at J, with 10 bases between the two ends. This CDR3 has 11 amino acids. Germline V gene data show CDR1 as DFQATT and CDR2 as SNEGSKA (reference sequence).

V and J are TRBV29-1 and TRBJ1-2; D uncertain. V lost 5 bases to trimming and J lost 4 bases, with 11 bases between them. The V gene's germline CDR1 is SQVTM and CDR2 ANQGSEA. The CDR3 runs to 12 residues. CDR3 sequence (DNA): TGCAGCGTTTTCTTGGGAAGCTATGGCTACACCTTC. Translating gives CSVFLGSYGYTF.

This chain links TRBV7-2 with TRBJ1-5, with TRBD1 matching 7 bases. Looked up from germline, CDR1 is SGHTA and CDR2 is FQGNSA. J gave up 4 bases and V 5 bases, and 5 bases lay outside the gene matches. This CDR3 is built from 14 residues. The CDR3 nucleotides read TGTGCCAGCAGCCCGACAGGGATAAATCAGCCCCAGCATTTT. It yields the protein CASSPTGINQPQHF. The entire variable domain, with the rest obtained from reference TRBV7-2 and TRBJ1-5, is as follows: GAGVSQSPSNKVTEKGKDVELRCDPISGHTALYWYRQSLGQGLEFLIYFQGNSAPDKSGLPSDRFSAERTGGSVSTLTIQRTQQEDSAVYLCASSPTGINQPQHFGDGTRLSIL.

CDR3 region: CASGRDRGYEQYF. CDR3 in DNA: TGTGCCAGTGGCCGGGACAGAGGTTACGAGCAGTACTTC. The rearrangement links TRBV19 to TRBJ2-7; 7 bases are a match to TRBD1. CDR1 and CDR2 from the germline V gene are LNHDA and SQIVND (reference sequence). The junction had 8 bases not matched to a gene; V was cut back by 8 bases and J by 4 bases. CDR3 size: 13 residues.

V usage is TRBV29-1 and J usage is TRBJ2-2; D is uncertain. This CDR3 comprises 14 residues. The V and J ends lost 3 bases and 6 bases respectively, with 14 bases between them. CDR1 is SQVTM, CDR2 ANQGSEA, per germline. CDR3 DNA sequence: TGCAGCGTTGACGCCCCCCTGGCTCCCGGGGAGCTGTTTTTT. This gives the protein CSVDAPLAPGELFF.

The chain carries TRBV9 and TRBJ2-7, with 10 bases identical to TRBD1. Germline V gene sequence: CDR1 SGDLS, CDR2 YYNGEE. The CDR3 runs 13 residues. After removal of 3 bases from V and 6 bases from J, the junction contained 3 bases not matched to a gene. CDR3 loop: CASSERDRGEQYF. Written as DNA, the CDR3 is TGTGCCAGCAGCGAGCGGGACAGGGGCGAGCAGTACTTC.

This chain connects TRBV10-1 to TRBJ2-2, with 10 bases identical to TRBD1. Germline V CDR1 and CDR2: WNHNN, SYGVQD (reference sequence). The CDR3 sequence is 16 residues long. After removal of 0 bases from V and 7 bases from J, the junction contained 5 bases not matched to a gene. CDR3 loop: CASSESTTGGFGELFF. CDR3 DNA sequence: TGCGCCAGCAGTGAGTCGACGACAGGGGGCTTCGGGGAGCTGTTTTTT.

The chain employs TRBV4-2 and TRBJ2-7; possibly TRBD1 or TRBD2 for D (5 bases each). V lost 0 bases, J lost 2 bases, and 8 bases lay in between. Germline assignment: CDR1 LGHNA and CDR2 YNFKEQ. CDR3 size: 14 residues. The CDR3 loop reads CASSQDGTAYEQYF. The DNA of the CDR3 is TGTGCCAGCAGCCAAGATGGGACCGCCTACGAGCAGTACTTC.

This sequence joins TRBV6-6 and TRBJ1-2; D ambiguous. The V and J ends lost 0 bases and 1 base respectively, with 0 bases between them. The CDR3 length is 12 residues. Germline V gene lookup returns CDR1 MNHNY and CDR2 SVGAGI (reference sequence). CDR3: CASSYSNYGYTF. CDR3 DNA: TGTGCCAGCAGTTACTCTAACTATGGCTACACCTTC.

Comments on this clone: Within the sample, other DNA sequences also encode this same CDR3. V and J are TRBV2 and TRBJ2-2; D tentatively fits TRBD1 or TRBD2 (5 bases each). The CDR3 totals 14 residues. Per the germline V gene, CDR1 is SNHLY and CDR2 is FYNNEI. Deletions cut 6 bases from V and 5 bases from J, with 13 bases between. CDR3 nucleotides: TGTGCCAGCAGGGAAAGGGACCTAACCGGGGAGCTGTTTTTT. Encoded protein: CASRERDLTGELFF.

In the case of this clone: Additional DNA sequences in this sample encode the identical CDR3. V is TRBV30 and J is TRBJ1-1; D might be TRBD1 (6 bases). The V gene lost 1 base and the J gene lost 5 bases, with 11 bases spanning the gap. Germline values: CDR1 GTSNPN, CDR2 SVGIG (reference sequence). The CDR3 consists of 13 residues. CDR3 DNA: TGTGCCTGGAGTGCACAGGGTAATACTGAAGCTTTCTTT. It translates to CAWSAQGNTEAFF.

V usage is TRBV7-9 and J usage is TRBJ2-7; TRBD1 agrees at 9 bases. Germline V gene lookup returns CDR1 SEHNR and CDR2 FQNEAQ (reference sequence). Trimming took 5 bases from V and 9 from J; bases not matched to a gene: 20. The CDR3 runs 17 residues. The CDR3 DNA is TGTGCCAGCAGCCGTCACCGGGACAGGGACTCCCCCGGCGGGCAGTACTTC. This codes for CASSRHRDRDSPGGQYF.